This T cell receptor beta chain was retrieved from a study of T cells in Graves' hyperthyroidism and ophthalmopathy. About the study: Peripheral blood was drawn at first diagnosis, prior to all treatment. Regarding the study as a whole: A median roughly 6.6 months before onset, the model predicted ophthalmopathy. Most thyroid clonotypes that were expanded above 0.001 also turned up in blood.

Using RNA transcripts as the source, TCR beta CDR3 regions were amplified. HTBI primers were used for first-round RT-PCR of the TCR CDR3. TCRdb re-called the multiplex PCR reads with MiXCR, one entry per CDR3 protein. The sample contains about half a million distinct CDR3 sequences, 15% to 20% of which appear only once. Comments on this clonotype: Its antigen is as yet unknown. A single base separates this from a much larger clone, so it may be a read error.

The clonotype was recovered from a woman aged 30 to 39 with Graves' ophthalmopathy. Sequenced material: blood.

CDR3: CSAADTPYEQYF. The CDR3, as DNA: TGCAGTGCCGCCGACACTCCCTACGAGCAGTACTTC. This chain links TRBV20-1 with TRBJ2-7; D gene ambiguous. V was cut by 6 bases and J by 2 bases, with 11 bases left in between. This CDR3 is built from 12 residues. Per the germline V gene, CDR1 is DFQATT and CDR2 is SNEGSKA (reference sequence).